This TCR beta chain was documented in a study of read filtering for tumor transcriptome and immune sequencing. Looking at the study overall: By R-ISS, stages I, II and III held about 8, 15 and 7 patients. General study points: This fraction held mixed bone marrow immune cells after CD138-negative sorting. Around 80% of IR-seq clonotypes had a single read, yet these held about 3.5% of reads. Even smaller IR-seq throughput identified most shared clonotypes.

The table lists this clonotype with many counts. Its target is unknown. The library was built from around 0.4 ug RNA with molecular barcoded adaptors for alpha/delta and beta/gamma chains. MiXCR was run by TCRdb on the reads, yielding one entry per CDR3 protein. The profile shows roughly 130,000 distinct CDR3 sequences, 10% to 15% of them singletons. With V trimmed by 7 bases and J by 1 base, 6 bases remained unmatched. The CDR3 sequence is 15 residues long. The germline gives CDR1 MNHEY, CDR2 SVGEGT. The chain uses TRBV6-2 or TRBV6-3 and TRBJ1-4; 7 positions match TRBD1. Sequenced sample: a population of CD138-negative cells sorted from bone marrow. The clonotype was recovered from a donor at least 40 years old with multiple myeloma. CDR3 DNA sequence: TGTGCCAGCACCCCCCGACAGGGAACTAATGAAAAACTGTTTTTT. Translation: CASTPRQGTNEKLFF.